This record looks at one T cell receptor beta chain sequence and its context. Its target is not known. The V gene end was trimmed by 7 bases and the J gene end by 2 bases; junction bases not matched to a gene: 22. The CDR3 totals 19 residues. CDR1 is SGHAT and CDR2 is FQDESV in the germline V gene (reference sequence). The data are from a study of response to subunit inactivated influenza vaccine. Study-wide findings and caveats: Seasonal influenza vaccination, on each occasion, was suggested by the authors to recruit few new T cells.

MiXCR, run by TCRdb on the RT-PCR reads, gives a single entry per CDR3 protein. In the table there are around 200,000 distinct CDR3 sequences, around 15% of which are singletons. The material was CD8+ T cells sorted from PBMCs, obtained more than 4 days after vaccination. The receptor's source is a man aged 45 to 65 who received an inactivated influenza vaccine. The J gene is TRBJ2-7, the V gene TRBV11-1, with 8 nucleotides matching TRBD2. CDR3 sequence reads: CASNSPSLADSTPTYEQYF. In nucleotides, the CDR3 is TGTGCCAGCAACTCCCCCTCACTAGCGGATAGCACTCCTACCTACGAGCAGTACTTC.